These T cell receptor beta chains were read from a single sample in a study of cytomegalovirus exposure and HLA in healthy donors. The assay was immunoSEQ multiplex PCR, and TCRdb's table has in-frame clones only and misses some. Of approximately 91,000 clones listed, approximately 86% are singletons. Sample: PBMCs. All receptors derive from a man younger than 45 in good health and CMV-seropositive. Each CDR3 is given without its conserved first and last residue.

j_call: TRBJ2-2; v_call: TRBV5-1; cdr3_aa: ASSLQGEGTGELF
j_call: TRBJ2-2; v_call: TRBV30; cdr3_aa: AWSPTGERSNTGELF
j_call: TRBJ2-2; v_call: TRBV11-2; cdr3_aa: ASSFLSGSSTGELF
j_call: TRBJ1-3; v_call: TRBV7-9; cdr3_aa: ASRQISGNTIY
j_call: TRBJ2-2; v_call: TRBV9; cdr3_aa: ASSVDHGTGELF
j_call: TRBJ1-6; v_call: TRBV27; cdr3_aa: ASSLFGRGNSPLH
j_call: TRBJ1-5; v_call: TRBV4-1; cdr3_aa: ASSAQGRWQPQH
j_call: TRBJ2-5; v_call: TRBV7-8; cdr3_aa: ASSLGTTETQY
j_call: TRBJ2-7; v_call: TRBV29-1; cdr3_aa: SVNRDRGRDEQY
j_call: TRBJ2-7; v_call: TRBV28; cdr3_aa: ASSSAGQGVYEQY
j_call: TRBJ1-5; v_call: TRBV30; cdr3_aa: AWSNGNNQPQH
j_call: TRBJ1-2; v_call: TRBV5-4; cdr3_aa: ASSLQGANYGYT
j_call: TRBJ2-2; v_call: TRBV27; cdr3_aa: ASSLSGQGIRTGELF
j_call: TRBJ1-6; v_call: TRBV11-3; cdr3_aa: ASSSDRNSPLH
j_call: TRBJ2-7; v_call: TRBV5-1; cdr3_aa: ASSPSLLAGSYEQY
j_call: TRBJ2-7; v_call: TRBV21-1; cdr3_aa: AVWTGCNSYEQY
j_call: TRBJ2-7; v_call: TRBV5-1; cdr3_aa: ASSFYQGAPGEQY
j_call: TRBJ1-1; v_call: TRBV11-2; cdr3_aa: ASSLRQLLNTEAF
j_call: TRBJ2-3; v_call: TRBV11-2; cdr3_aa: ASSLSWGGTDTQY
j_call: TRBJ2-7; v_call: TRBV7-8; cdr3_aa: ASSSREAYEQY
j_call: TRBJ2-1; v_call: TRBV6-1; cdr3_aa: ATSRGVGSYNEQF
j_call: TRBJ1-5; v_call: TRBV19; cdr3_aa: ASTHRDRVNQPQH
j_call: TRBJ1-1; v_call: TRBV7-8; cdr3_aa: ASTLTVGAEAF
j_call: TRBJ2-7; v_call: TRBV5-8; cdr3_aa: ASSRDSGNSYEQY
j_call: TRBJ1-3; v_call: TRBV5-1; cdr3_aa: ASSQDSSGNTIY
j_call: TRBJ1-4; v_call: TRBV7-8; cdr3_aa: ASTLLGEKLF
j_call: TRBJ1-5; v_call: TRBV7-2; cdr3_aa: ASSSGTTGRRNQPQH
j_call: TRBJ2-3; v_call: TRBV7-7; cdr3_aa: ASSPALSGTTDTQY